These 2 T cell receptor beta chains came from one sample sequenced in a study of blood T cell repertoires in COVID-19. Here immunoSEQ multiplex PCR was the method, and the copy in TCRdb shows in-frame clones only, minus some. The top ten clones hold 7.7% of a sample with 90,000 to 150,000 clones, approximately 90% of them seen once. The sequenced sample was peripheral blood. Receptors originate from a human donor in a cohort sampled during active COVID-19.

V gene TRBV5-1 combines with J gene TRBJ2-1; 9 nucleotides align to TRBD2. The CDR3 length is 14 residues. CDR1 and CDR2 (germline): SGHRS, YFSETQ. Trimming took 5 bases from V and 6 from J; bases not matched to a gene: 6. CDR3 sequence (DNA): TGCGCCAGCAGGGGCGGGGGGGCCTCCAATGAGCAGTTCTTC. Translated: CASRGGGASNEQFF.

V gene TRBV18 combines with J gene TRBJ1-1; D gene ambiguous. The CDR3 totals 14 residues. V gave up 5 bases and J gave up 1 base, with 11 bases separating them. Looked up from germline, CDR1 is KGHSH and CDR2 is LQKENI. Here the CDR3 DNA reads TGTGCCAGCTCAAGTGAATACTCGAACACTGAAGCTTTCTTT. Its translation is CASSSEYSNTEAFF.